The 5 T cell receptor beta chains listed next were all sequenced from one sample in a study of T cell repertoires in cytomegalovirus infection. These receptors lack a known antigen. TCRdb independently ran MiXCR on the reads; one entry per CDR3 protein. The table shows approximately 310,000 distinct CDR3 sequences, with around 25% occurring only once. Sample: cultured PBMCs, taken from culture after CMV antigen stimulation. The receptors shown here come from a human donor in good health (CMV status not recorded). Some clones in this sample may be carry-over from other donors' samples.

The chain joins TRBV7-8 to TRBJ1-2; D is possibly TRBD1 (6 bases). Germline CDR1 is SGHVS and CDR2 is FQNEAQ. V dropped 1 base and J dropped 7 bases, with 16 bases sitting between them. The CDR3 is made up of 15 amino acids. CDR3 sequence (DNA): TGTGCCAGCAGCTTAGGGCGGACGCAGGGGCGTGGCTACACCTTC. Protein sequence: CASSLGRTQGRGYTF.

This clonotype showed up just a few times. The rearrangement links TRBV7-2 to TRBJ2-5; 7 nucleotides agree with TRBD2. The V gene end was trimmed by 5 bases and the J gene end by 4 bases; junction bases not matched to a gene: 13. Germline CDR1 and CDR2: SGHTA and FQGNSA. This CDR3 has 16 amino acids. CDR3 coding DNA: TGTGCCAGCAGCCGCCTAGGCGGGAGCTCTCTAGAGACCCAGTACTTC. Amino acids: CASSRLGGSSLETQYF.

This clonotype came up many times. The chain carries TRBV10-3 and TRBJ1-3; D is possibly TRBD1 (6 bases). This CDR3 contains 15 residues. The V gene lost 3 bases and the J gene lost 0 bases, with 9 bases spanning the gap. Germline V gene sequence: CDR1 ENHRY, CDR2 SYGVKD. The chain's CDR3 is CAISDGQISGNTIYF. The DNA of the CDR3 is TGTGCCATCAGTGACGGACAGATCTCTGGAAACACCATATATTTT.

In its sample, this clonotype was seen a few times. This chain joins TRBV9 and TRBJ1-1, with 9 positions matching TRBD1. Per the germline V gene, CDR1 is SGDLS and CDR2 is YYNGEE. This CDR3 comprises 14 residues. V was pared by 0 bases and J by 11 bases, with 8 bases of the junction left unmatched. This chain's CDR3 is CASSVVMGDRAAFF. CDR3 coding DNA: TGTGCCAGCAGCGTAGTTATGGGGGACAGGGCCGCTTTCTTT. Drawing the rest from reference TRBV9 and TRBJ1-1, the complete variable domain is DSGVTQTPKHLITATGQRVTLRCSPRSGDLSVYWYQQSLDQGLQFLIQYYNGEERAKGNILERFSAQQFPDLHSELNLSSLELGDSALYFCASSVVMGDRAAFFGQGTRLTVV.

This clonotype was observed a handful of times. This chain uses TRBV7-8 with TRBJ2-7; TRBD2 agrees at 9 bases. Unmatched junction bases numbered 15, after V lost 1 base and J lost 5 bases. CDR1 and CDR2 (germline): SGHVS, FQNEAQ. The CDR3 length is 18 residues. Here the CDR3 DNA reads TGTGCCAGCAGCTTAGATGGTAGCGGGAGCTCGAGTCGGAACGAGCAGTACGTC. Its translation is CASSLDGSGSSSRNEQYV.